This is a list of T cell receptor beta chains from one sample in a study of shared clonotypes between healthy human individuals. Method: immunoSEQ multiplex PCR; TCRdb's copy keeps in-frame clones and lacks some. The sample includes approximately 650,000 clones, roughly 95% of them seen just once. The sequenced material came from naive CD8+ T cells sorted from blood. The receptors originated from a woman in her twenties or thirties in good health. Both conserved end residues are part of each CDR3. The D gene is left open where the match is weak. Clone size appears in some rows only: once, few, many, or a class for an expanded clone.

>TRBJ1-1|-|-|TRBV7-9
CASSSGVGAFF
TGTGCCAGCAGCTCAGGGGTAGGAGCTTTCTTT
>TRBJ2-7|-|-|TRBV4-1
CASSQVETSSYEQYF
TGCGCCAGCAGCCAAGTAGAGACTAGTTCGTACGAGCAGTACTTC
>TRBJ2-7|-|TRBD1|TRBV4-2
CASSLGTGGNEQYF
TGTGCCAGCAGCCTCGGGACAGGGGGGAACGAGCAGTACTTC
>TRBJ1-1|-|TRBD1|TRBV2
CASSETGALNTEAFF
TGTGCCAGCAGTGAAACAGGGGCTTTGAACACTGAAGCTTTCTTT
>TRBJ1-2|-|-|TRBV7-9
CASSLAGGRGYTF
TGTGCCAGCAGCTTAGCAGGGGGTCGTGGCTACACCTTC
>TRBJ2-5|once|-|TRBV9
CASSQAEAIQETQYF
TGTGCCAGCAGCCAGGCAGAGGCAATCCAAGAGACCCAGTACTTC
>TRBJ2-7|-|TRBD2|TRBV19
CASSISSGRTVYEQYF
TGTGCCAGTAGTATTTCTAGCGGACGAACGGTGTACGAGCAGTACTTC
>TRBJ1-1|-|TRBD1|TRBV10-1
CASSEFSGGRTEAFF
TGCGCCAGCAGTGAGTTTTCAGGGGGTCGGACTGAAGCTTTCTTT
>TRBJ2-1|-|-|TRBV29-1
CSVGAWYPLPGKSSYNEQFF
TGCAGCGTTGGAGCCTGGTATCCGCTCCCGGGTAAGAGCTCCTACAATGAGCAGTTCTTC
>TRBJ2-7|-|TRBD2|TRBV7-9
CASSLSDSGRIYEQYF
TGTGCCAGCAGCTTATCCGATAGCGGGAGGATCTACGAGCAGTACTTC
>TRBJ1-2|-|TRBD1|TRBV6-5
CASSEPGTGHGYTF
TGTGCCAGCAGTGAGCCCGGGACAGGGCATGGCTACACCTTC
>TRBJ1-5|-|TRBD1|TRBV2
CASAGTEDSNQPQHF
TGTGCCAGCGCGGGGACAGAGGATAGCAATCAGCCCCAGCATTTT
>TRBJ2-5|-|TRBD1|TRBV27
CASSPGTGGETQYF
TGTGCCAGCAGTCCGGGGACAGGGGGTGAGACCCAGTACTTC
>TRBJ2-7|once|TRBD2|TRBV4-1
CASSPQYRTSGYEQYF
TGCGCCAGCAGCCCTCAGTACAGGACTAGCGGGTACGAGCAGTACTTC
>TRBJ2-1|-|-|TRBV10-2
CASNDRRMTSSNEQFF
TGCGCCAGCAACGATCGAAGGATGACTAGTTCCAATGAGCAGTTCTTC
>TRBJ1-1|-|-|TRBV7-9
CASSLVGTGNTEAFF
TGTGCCAGCAGCTTAGTAGGTACAGGCAACACTGAAGCTTTCTTT
>TRBJ2-1|-|TRBD2|TRBV9
CASSDQAGGPYNEQFF
TGTGCCAGCAGCGACCAAGCGGGAGGGCCCTACAATGAGCAGTTCTTC
>TRBJ1-5|-|-|TRBV20-1
CSARGGQPQHF
TGCAGTGCTAGGGGTGGTCAGCCCCAGCATTTT
>TRBJ2-1|-|-|TRBV2
CASLVASARPYNEQFF
TGTGCCAGCCTTGTGGCTAGCGCAAGACCCTACAATGAGCAGTTCTTC
>TRBJ2-1|-|TRBD1|TRBV6-6
CASRPRTGPDEQFF
TGTGCCAGCAGACCGCGGACAGGTCCCGATGAGCAGTTCTTC
>TRBJ2-7|once|-|TRBV10-2
CASGQTIDEQYF
TGCGCCAGTGGACAGACGATCGACGAGCAGTACTTC
>TRBJ2-1|-|-|TRBV11-2
CASSALTVGARGSYNEQFF
TGTGCCAGCAGCGCCCTGACAGTGGGGGCCCGGGGGTCGTACAATGAGCAGTTCTTC
>TRBJ2-1|once|TRBD2|TRBV19
CASGLAGGSYNEQFF
TGTGCCAGTGGACTAGCGGGAGGGTCCTACAATGAGCAGTTCTTC
>TRBJ1-1|-|-|TRBV28
CASNWGNTEAFF
TGTGCCAGCAATTGGGGGAACACTGAAGCTTTCTTT
>TRBJ1-5|-|-|TRBV4-1
CASSQDWEMQPQHF
TGCGCCAGCAGCCAAGATTGGGAAATGCAGCCCCAGCATTTT
>TRBJ2-7|-|TRBD1|TRBV5-4
CASRDGQGQYEQYF
TGTGCCAGCAGGGATGGACAGGGCCAATACGAGCAGTACTTC
>TRBJ2-2|-|TRBD2|TRBV6-1
CASLGLGWAGELFF
TGTGCCAGCCTGGGACTAGGATGGGCCGGGGAGCTGTTTTTT
>TRBJ1-1|-|TRBD1|TRBV4-2
CASSQVDRAGTEAFF
TGTGCCAGCAGCCAAGTCGACAGGGCTGGAACTGAAGCTTTCTTT
>TRBJ2-7|once|TRBD1|TRBV28
CASSIGQGAEEQYF
TGTGCCAGCAGTATCGGACAGGGGGCTGAAGAGCAGTACTTC
>TRBJ2-3|-|-|TRBV2
CASSEALPRRDTQYF
TGTGCCAGCAGTGAAGCGTTGCCCAGGCGAGATACGCAGTATTTT
>TRBJ2-5|-|-|TRBV7-8
CASSLDGGLETQYF
TGTGCCAGCAGCTTAGATGGGGGGCTGGAGACCCAGTACTTC
>TRBJ2-1|once|TRBD2|TRBV7-8
CASSLGASGGHEQFF
TGTGCCAGCAGCTTAGGGGCTAGCGGGGGCCATGAGCAGTTCTTC
>TRBJ2-1|-|TRBD2|TRBV5-6
CASSLREEERCEQFF
TGTGCCAGCAGCTTACGGGAGGAGGAGAGGTGTGAGCAGTTCTTC
>TRBJ2-7|once|TRBD2|TRBV19
CASSTGTSGVFGDEQYF
TGTGCCAGTAGTACCGGGACTAGCGGGGTTTTTGGCGACGAGCAGTACTTC
>TRBJ1-2|-|-|TRBV29-1
CSVWGYGYTF
TGCAGCGTTTGGGGGTATGGCTACACCTTC
>TRBJ2-7|-|TRBD2|TRBV5-6
CASSLTSDYEQYF
TGTGCCAGCAGCTTGACTAGCGATTACGAGCAGTACTTC
>TRBJ1-1|-|-|TRBV6-5
CASSYSGEWDTEAFF
TGTGCCAGCAGTTACTCCGGGGAGTGGGACACTGAAGCTTTCTTT
>TRBJ2-7|-|TRBD1|TRBV29-1
CSVEGTGYYEQYF
TGCAGCGTTGAGGGGACAGGGTACTACGAGCAGTACTTC
>TRBJ2-1|few|-|TRBV2
CASMRWEMNEQFF
TGTGCCAGCATGAGGTGGGAAATGAATGAGCAGTTCTTC
>TRBJ2-5|-|-|TRBV4-1
CASSPRTEETQYF
TGCGCCAGCAGCCCGAGGACAGAAGAGACCCAGTACTTC
>TRBJ2-2|-|TRBD2|TRBV14
CASSQTSLTGELFF
TGTGCCAGCAGCCAGACTAGCTTAACCGGGGAGCTGTTTTTT
>TRBJ2-3|-|TRBD2|TRBV7-9
CASSLLAGLDTQYF
TGTGCCAGCAGCTTATTAGCGGGACTGGATACGCAGTATTTT
>TRBJ2-2|-|-|TRBV7-2
CAAEPPNTGELFF
TGTGCGGCCGAACCCCCGAACACCGGGGAGCTGTTTTTT
>TRBJ1-2|-|-|TRBV7-2
CASSLSDPGSANYGYTF
TGTGCCAGCAGCTTAAGTGATCCAGGGTCGGCTAACTATGGCTACACCTTC
>TRBJ2-7|-|-|TRBV21-1
CASSRGYEQYF
TGTGCCAGCAGCAGGGGCTACGAGCAGTACTTC
>TRBJ2-5|-|-|TRBV2
CASSEVFRVGETQYF
TGTGCCAGCAGTGAAGTGTTCCGCGTCGGGGAGACCCAGTACTTC
>TRBJ2-1|-|-|TRBV28
CASSLWAQIYNEQFF
TGTGCCAGCAGTTTATGGGCTCAGATCTACAATGAGCAGTTCTTC
>TRBJ1-5|-|-|TRBV27
CASSTNREIGPQHF
TGTGCCAGCAGTACTAACAGGGAGATTGGGCCCCAGCATTTT
>TRBJ1-4|-|TRBD1|TRBV7-9
CASRQGAFEKLFF
TGTGCCAGCAGGCAGGGGGCATTTGAAAAACTGTTTTTT
>TRBJ2-1|-|TRBD2|TRBV7-6
CASSFEAGVYNEQFF
TGTGCCAGCAGCTTCGAGGCGGGGGTTTACAATGAGCAGTTCTTC
>TRBJ2-4|-|-|TRBV20-1
CSAATADIQYF
TGCAGTGCCGCCACGGCGGACATTCAGTACTTC
>TRBJ2-7|once|-|TRBV6-6
CASSYSIGGVEQYF
TGTGCCAGCAGTTACTCGATCGGAGGGGTCGAGCAGTACTTC
>TRBJ1-2|-|-|TRBV6-1
CASSEAWLNFNYGYTF
TGTGCCAGCAGTGAAGCGTGGCTGAACTTTAACTATGGCTACACCTTC
>TRBJ1-4|-|-|TRBV7-9
CASAGGVKNEKLFF
TGTGCCAGCGCTGGGGGGGTCAAAAATGAAAAACTGTTTTTT
>TRBJ2-5|once|-|TRBV27
CASSPLGGHSEETQYF
TGTGCCAGCAGTCCTTTAGGGGGACATTCCGAAGAGACCCAGTACTTC
>TRBJ2-7|once|-|TRBV14
CASSQEGGEQYF
TGTGCCAGCAGCCAAGAAGGGGGCGAGCAGTACTTC
>TRBJ1-1|-|TRBD1|TRBV5-1
CASSLERTGPTEAFF
TGCGCCAGCAGCTTGGAGCGGACAGGTCCTACTGAAGCTTTCTTT
>TRBJ2-1|-|-|TRBV4-2
CASSQEAARGPESYNEQFF
TGTGCCAGCAGCCAAGAGGCGGCTCGCGGGCCGGAGTCCTACAATGAGCAGTTCTTC